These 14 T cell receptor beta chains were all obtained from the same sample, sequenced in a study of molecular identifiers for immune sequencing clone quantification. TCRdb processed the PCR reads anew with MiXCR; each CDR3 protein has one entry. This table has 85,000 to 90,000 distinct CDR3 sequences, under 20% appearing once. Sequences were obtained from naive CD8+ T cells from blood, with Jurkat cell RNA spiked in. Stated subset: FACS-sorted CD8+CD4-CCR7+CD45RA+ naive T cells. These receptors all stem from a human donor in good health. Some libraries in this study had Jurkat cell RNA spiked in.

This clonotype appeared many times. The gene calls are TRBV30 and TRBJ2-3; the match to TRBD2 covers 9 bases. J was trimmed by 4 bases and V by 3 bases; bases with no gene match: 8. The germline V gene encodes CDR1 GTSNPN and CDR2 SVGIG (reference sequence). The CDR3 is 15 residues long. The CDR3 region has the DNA TGTGCCTGGAGCCACGCGGGGGGGCCGGCAGATACGCAGTATTTT. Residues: CAWSHAGGPADTQYF.

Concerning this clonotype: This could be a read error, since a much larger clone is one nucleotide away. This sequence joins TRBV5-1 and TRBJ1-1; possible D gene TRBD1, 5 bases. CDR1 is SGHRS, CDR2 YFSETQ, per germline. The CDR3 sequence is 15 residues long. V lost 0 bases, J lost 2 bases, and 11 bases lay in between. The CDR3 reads CASSLDPGLNTEAFF. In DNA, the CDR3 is TGCGCCAGCAGCTTGGATCCGGGGCTAAACACTGAAGCTTTCTTT. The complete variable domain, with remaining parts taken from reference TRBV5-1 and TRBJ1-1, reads KAGVTQTPRYLIKTRGQQVTLSCSPISGHRSVSWYQQTPGQGLQFLFEYFSETQRNKGNFPGRFSGRQFSNSRSEMNVSTLELGDSALYLCASSLDPGLNTEAFFGQGTRLTVV.

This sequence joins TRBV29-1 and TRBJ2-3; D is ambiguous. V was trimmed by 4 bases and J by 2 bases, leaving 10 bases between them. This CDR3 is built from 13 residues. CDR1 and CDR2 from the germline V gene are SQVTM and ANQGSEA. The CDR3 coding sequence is TGCAGCGTTGTCAGGCAGGACACAGATACGCAGTATTTT. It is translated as CSVVRQDTDTQYF.

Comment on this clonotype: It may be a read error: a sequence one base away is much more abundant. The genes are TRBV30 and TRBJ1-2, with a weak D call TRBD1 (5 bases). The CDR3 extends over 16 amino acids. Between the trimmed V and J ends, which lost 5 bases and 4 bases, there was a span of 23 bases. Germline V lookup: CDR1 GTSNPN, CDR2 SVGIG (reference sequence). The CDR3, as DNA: TGTGCCTGGGGTTTCCTCCGGGACGGGGGTTTCTATGGCTACACCTTC. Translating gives CAWGFLRDGGFYGYTF.

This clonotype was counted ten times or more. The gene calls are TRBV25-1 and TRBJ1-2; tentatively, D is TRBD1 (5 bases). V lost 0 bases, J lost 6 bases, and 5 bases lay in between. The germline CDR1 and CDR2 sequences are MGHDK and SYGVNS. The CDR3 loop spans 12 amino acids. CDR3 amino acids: CASSEYRDGYTF. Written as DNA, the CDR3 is TGTGCCAGCAGTGAATACAGGGATGGCTACACCTTC.

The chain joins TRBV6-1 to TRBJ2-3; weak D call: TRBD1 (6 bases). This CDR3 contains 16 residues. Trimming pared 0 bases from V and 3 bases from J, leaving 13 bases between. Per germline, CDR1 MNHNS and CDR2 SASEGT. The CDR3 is CASSEAKAGVTDTQYF. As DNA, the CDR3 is TGTGCCAGCAGTGAAGCTAAGGCAGGGGTAACAGATACGCAGTATTTT.

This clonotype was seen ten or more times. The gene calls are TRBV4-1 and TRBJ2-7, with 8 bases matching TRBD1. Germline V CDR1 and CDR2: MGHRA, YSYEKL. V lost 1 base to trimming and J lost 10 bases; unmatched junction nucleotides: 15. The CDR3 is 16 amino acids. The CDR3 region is CASSQVASWTGTEQYF. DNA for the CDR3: TGCGCCAGCAGCCAAGTCGCTTCCTGGACAGGGACGGAACAGTACTTC.

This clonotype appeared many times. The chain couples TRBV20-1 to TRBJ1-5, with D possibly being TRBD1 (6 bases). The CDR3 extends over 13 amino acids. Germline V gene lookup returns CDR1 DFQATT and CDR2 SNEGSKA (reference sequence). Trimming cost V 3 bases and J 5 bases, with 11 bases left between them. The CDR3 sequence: CSARDTGYQPQHF. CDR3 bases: TGCAGTGCTAGGGACACAGGGTATCAGCCCCAGCATTTT.

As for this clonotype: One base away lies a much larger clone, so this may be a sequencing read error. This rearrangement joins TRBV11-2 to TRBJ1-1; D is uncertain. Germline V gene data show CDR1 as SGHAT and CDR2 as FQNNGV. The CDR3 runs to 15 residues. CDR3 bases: TGTGCCAGCAGCTTAGAAGACACGGAGAACACTGTAGCTTTCTTT. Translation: CASSLEDTENTVAFF. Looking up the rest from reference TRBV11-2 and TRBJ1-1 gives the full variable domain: EAGVAQSPRYKIIEKRQSVAFWCNPISGHATLYWYQQILGQGPKLLIQFQNNGVVDDSQLPKDRFSAERLKGVDSTLKIQPAKLEDSAVYLCASSLEDTENTVAFFGQGTRLTVV.

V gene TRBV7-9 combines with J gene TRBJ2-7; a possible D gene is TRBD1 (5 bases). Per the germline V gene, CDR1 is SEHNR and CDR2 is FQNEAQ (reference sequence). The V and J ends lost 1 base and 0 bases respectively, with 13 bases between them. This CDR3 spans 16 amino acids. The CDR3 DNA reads TGTGCCAGCAGCTTAGAGGGTTCAGGGAACTCCTACGAGCAGTACTTC. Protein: CASSLEGSGNSYEQYF. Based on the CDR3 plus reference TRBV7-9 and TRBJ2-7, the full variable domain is DTGVSQNPRHKITKRGQNVTFRCDPISEHNRLYWYRQTLGQGPEFLTYFQNEAQLEKSRLLSDRFSAERPKGSFSTLEIQRTEQGDSAMYLCASSLEGSGNSYEQYFGPGTRLTVT.

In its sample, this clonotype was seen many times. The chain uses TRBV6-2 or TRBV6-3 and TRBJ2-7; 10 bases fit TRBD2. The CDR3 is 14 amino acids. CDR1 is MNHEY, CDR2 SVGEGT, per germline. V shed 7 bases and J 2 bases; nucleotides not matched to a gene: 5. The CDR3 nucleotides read TGTGCCAGCATCGACGGGACTAGCGCCTACGAGCAGTACTTC. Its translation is CASIDGTSAYEQYF.

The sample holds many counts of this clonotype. The CDR3: CASSVSSAGADTGELFF. CDR3 DNA: TGTGCCAGCAGCGTATCATCGGCGGGGGCGGACACCGGGGAGCTGTTTTTT. This chain links TRBV9 with TRBJ2-2; perhaps TRBD2 as D (7 bases). V was clipped by 1 base and J by 3 bases, with 16 bases between them. In germline, CDR1 is SGDLS, CDR2 YYNGEE. The CDR3 runs to 17 residues.

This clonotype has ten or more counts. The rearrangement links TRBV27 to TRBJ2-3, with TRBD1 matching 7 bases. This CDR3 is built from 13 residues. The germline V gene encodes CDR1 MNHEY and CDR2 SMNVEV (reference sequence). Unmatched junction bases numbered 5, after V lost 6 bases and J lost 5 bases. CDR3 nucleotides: TGTGCCAGCAGGAGGGGGCTTGTAGATACGCAGTATTTT. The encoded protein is CASRRGLVDTQYF.

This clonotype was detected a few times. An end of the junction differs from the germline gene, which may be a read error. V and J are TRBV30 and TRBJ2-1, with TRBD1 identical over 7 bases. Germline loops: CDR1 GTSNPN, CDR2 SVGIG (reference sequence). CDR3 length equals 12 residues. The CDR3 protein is CAWGRQGNEQLF. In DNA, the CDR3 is TGTGCCTGGGGCAGACAGGGCAATGAGCAGCTCTTC.